What follows are 32 T cell receptor beta chains derived from one specimen sequenced in a study of T cell responses to AZD1222 COVID-19 vaccine. Libraries were prepared by immunoSEQ multiplex PCR; TCRdb keeps only in-frame clonotypes and omits some of them. The table includes over 100,000 clones, around 87% detected once. The sample here was peripheral blood, taken 28 days after the second AZD1222 dose. These receptors all stem from an adult who received the AZD1222 COVID-19 vaccine.

The CDR3, as DNA: TGTGCCAGCAGCGTAGGAAGGACTAGCTCCCCCTCCTACAATGAGCAGTTCTTC. Amino acid sequence: CASSVGRTSSPSYNEQFF. The gene calls are TRBV9 and TRBJ2-1; 8 bases are shared with TRBD2. Germline loops: CDR1 SGDLS, CDR2 YYNGEE. This CDR3 has 18 amino acids. Losses at the gene ends were 0 bases for V and 0 bases for J; bases not matched to a gene: 8.

This clone was counted a few times. The chain links TRBV5-5 to TRBJ1-1; D is uncertain. Deletions cut 1 base from V and 4 bases from J, with 5 bases between. CDR1 and CDR2 from the germline V gene are SGHKS and YYEKEE (reference sequence). The CDR3 has 12 residues. The CDR3 nucleotides read TGTGCCAGCAGCTTGTCTAGCACTGAAGCTTTCTTT. It translates to CASSLSSTEAFF.

This clone showed up just a few times. The chain is built from TRBV25-1 and TRBJ2-2, with D perhaps TRBD1 (5 bases). Germline values: CDR1 MGHDK, CDR2 SYGVNS. This CDR3 comprises 14 residues. Trimming pared 3 bases from V and 3 bases from J, leaving 8 bases between. CDR3 in DNA: TGTGCCAGCAGTGACCAGACAGACACCGGGGAGCTGTTTTTT. The encoded protein is CASSDQTDTGELFF.

This clone came up a few times. The chain couples TRBV21-1 to TRBJ1-1; TRBD1, as called in the table, went unchecked against the DNA. TRBV21-1 is noted as a pseudogene. The CDR3 contains 16 residues. The CDR3 reads CASSKDLGLSITEAFF. The CDR3 DNA reads TGTGCCAGCAGCAAAGATTTGGGCCTCTCGATTACTGAAGCTTTCTTT.

This clone has just a few counts. V and J are TRBV7-9 and TRBJ1-5, with unresolved D. Deletions cut 1 base from V and 1 base from J, with 5 bases between. CDR1 SEHNR and CDR2 FQNEAQ come from the germline V gene (reference sequence). There are 14 residues in the CDR3. This CDR3 reads CASSLGTSNQPQHF. For the CDR3, the DNA is TGTGCCAGCAGCTTAGGGACGAGCAATCAGCCCCAGCATTTT.

Concerning this clone itself: One junction end does not reproduce the germline sequence, and a read error may be involved. The V gene is TRBV4-3, the J gene TRBJ2-7; TRBD2 is a possible D gene (7 bases). Germline V gives CDR1 LGHNA, CDR2 YSLEER. The CDR3 has 17 amino acids. The CDR3: CASSQDGGASGAYEQYF. The CDR3 nucleotides read TGCGCCAGCAGCCAAGATGGGGGGGCTAGTGGGGCCTACGAGCAATACTTC.

The chain joins TRBV9 to TRBJ2-7; D is possibly TRBD1 or TRBD2 (7 bases each). Trimming shortened V by 4 bases and J by 1 base, and 18 bases separated the two germline ends. This CDR3 is 16 amino acids long. Germline V gene lookup returns CDR1 SGDLS and CDR2 YYNGEE. The CDR3 region is CASSPMGGDSSYEQYF. The CDR3 DNA is TGTGCCAGCAGCCCCATGGGGGGGGACAGTTCCTACGAGCAGTACTTC. Using reference TRBV9 and TRBJ2-7 for the parts outside the CDR3, the full variable domain is DSGVTQTPKHLITATGQRVTLRCSPRSGDLSVYWYQQSLDQGLQFLIQYYNGEERAKGNILERFSAQQFPDLHSELNLSSLELGDSALYFCASSPMGGDSSYEQYFGPGTRLTVT.

The V call is TRBV20-1, the J call TRBJ1-5; D is unresolved. V lost 3 bases and J lost 5, with 8 bases in between. This CDR3 has 12 residues. Per the germline V gene, CDR1 is DFQATT and CDR2 is SNEGSKA (reference sequence). CDR3 nucleotides: TGCAGTGCTAGTTTTGGGGATCAGCCCCAGCATTTT. Translation: CSASFGDQPQHF.

This clone occurred once. The rearrangement uses TRBV3-1 (or the pseudogene TRBV3-2) and TRBJ2-7, with no clear D. Deletions cut 0 bases from V and 6 bases from J, with 9 bases between. The CDR3 length is 13 residues. Germline loops: CDR1 LGHDT, CDR2 YNNKEL (reference sequence). The CDR3 region is CASSQDSASEQYF. The CDR3 nucleotides are TGTGCCAGCAGCCAAGATTCAGCGAGCGAGCAGTACTTC.

The chain employs TRBV3-1 (or the pseudogene TRBV3-2) and TRBJ2-3; D unclear. The CDR3 has 14 residues. Germline CDR1 LGHDT, CDR2 YNNKEL (reference sequence). The V and J ends lost 1 base and 0 bases respectively, with 5 bases between them. In DNA form, the CDR3 reads TGTGCCAGCAGCCAAGTACTTAGCACAGATACGCAGTATTTT. Amino acid sequence: CASSQVLSTDTQYF.

The chain couples TRBV4-3 to TRBJ2-1; possibly TRBD2 for D (6 bases). Trimming pared 0 bases from V and 4 bases from J, leaving 16 bases between. CDR1 LGHNA and CDR2 YSLEER come from the germline V gene. This CDR3 has 17 residues. The CDR3 sequence is CASSQESSSEPYNEQFF. CDR3 bases: TGCGCCAGCAGCCAAGAGTCGTCTAGCGAACCTTACAATGAGCAGTTCTTC.

This chain links TRBV18 with TRBJ1-1; 8 bases match TRBD1. V shed 5 bases and J 4 bases; nucleotides not matched to a gene: 6. The CDR3 has 14 amino acids. Per the germline V gene, CDR1 is KGHSH and CDR2 is LQKENI. The CDR3 is CASSSGDRGTEAFF. The CDR3 coding sequence is TGTGCCAGCTCATCAGGAGACAGGGGCACTGAAGCTTTCTTT.

J is TRBJ1-4 and V is TRBV18; D perhaps matches TRBD1 (5 bases). The V gene's germline CDR1 is KGHSH and CDR2 LQKENI. Trimming removed 3 bases from V and 4 bases from J, with 12 bases in between. There are 15 residues in the CDR3. As DNA, the CDR3 is TGTGCCAGCTCACCGGGACCCTTTAATAATGAAAAACTGTTTTTT. Translated: CASSPGPFNNEKLFF. Filled out from reference TRBV18 and TRBJ1-4, the complete variable domain reads NAGVMQNPRHLVRRRGQEARLRCSPMKGHSHVYWYRQLPEEGLKFMVYLQKENIIDESGMPKERFSAEFPKEGPSILRIQQVVRGDSAAYFCASSPGPFNNEKLFFGSGTQLSVL.

The rearrangement uses TRBV4-3 and TRBJ1-1, with a tentative D call TRBD1 (5 bases). The germline gives CDR1 LGHNA, CDR2 YSLEER. Trimming cost V 0 bases and J 7 bases, with 18 bases left between them. The CDR3 spans 16 residues. This CDR3 reads CASSQDGRRGTSEAFF. Here the CDR3 DNA reads TGCGCCAGCAGCCAAGATGGGAGAAGGGGCACCAGTGAAGCTTTCTTT.

V usage is TRBV7-3 and J usage is TRBJ2-5; 10 nucleotides match TRBD1. Trimming cost V 4 bases and J 1 base; bases outside gene matches: 3. CDR1 is SGHTA, CDR2 FQGTGA, per germline. The CDR3 contains 15 residues. The CDR3 DNA sequence: TGTGCCAGCAGCTCGGGACAGGGGCCCCAAGAGACCCAGTACTTC. Its protein product is CASSSGQGPQETQYF.

In its sample, this clone was seen a few times. The chain combines TRBV7-9 with TRBJ2-1; possible D gene TRBD2, 6 bases. Trimming shortened V by 1 base and J by 15 bases, and 13 bases separated the two germline ends. This CDR3 is built from 12 residues. CDR1 and CDR2 (germline): SEHNR, FQNEAQ (reference sequence). The CDR3, as DNA: TGTGCCAGCAGCTTAGGAGGGCGGGAAGTGTTCTTC. Its protein is CASSLGGREVFF.

The rearrangement joins TRBV4-2 to TRBJ1-2, with unresolved D. V was cut by 4 bases and J by 4 bases, with 19 bases left in between. This CDR3 has 16 amino acids. Looked up from germline, CDR1 is LGHNA and CDR2 is YNFKEQ. As DNA, the CDR3 is TGTGCCAGCAGCCTCCGGAAAGGGATTGATTCCTATGGCTACACCTTC. Its protein is CASSLRKGIDSYGYTF.

The V call is TRBV18, the J call TRBJ2-5, with TRBD2 matching 9 bases. Germline V gene lookup returns CDR1 KGHSH and CDR2 LQKENI. The CDR3 extends over 17 amino acids. Trimming at V came to 4 bases and at J to 5 bases, leaving 14 bases not matched to a gene. The CDR3 loop reads CASSLNQAGGRGETQYF. The DNA for the CDR3 is TGTGCCAGCTCACTAAATCAAGCGGGAGGACGTGGGGAGACCCAGTACTTC.

This chain uses TRBV11-3 with TRBJ1-6, with 11 bases that match TRBD1. Germline V gene lookup returns CDR1 SGHNT and CDR2 YENEEA. J was trimmed by 0 bases and V by 5 bases; bases with no gene match: 12. The CDR3 covers 20 residues. The CDR3 nucleotides are TGTGCCAGCAGCGCCCTCCGGGACAGGGGGTCTAGCTCCTATAATTCACCCCTCCACTTT. This sequence encodes CASSALRDRGSSSYNSPLHF. Together with reference TRBV11-3 and TRBJ1-6, the CDR3 gives the full variable domain: EAGVVQSPRYKIIEKKQPVAFWCNPISGHNTLYWYLQNLGQGPELLIRYENEEAVDDSQLPKDRFSAERLKGVDSTLKIQPAELGDSAVYLCASSALRDRGSSSYNSPLHFGNGTRLTVT.

The chain is built from TRBV9 and TRBJ1-2; D unclear. Germline V gene data show CDR1 as SGDLS and CDR2 as YYNGEE. The length of the CDR3 is 15 residues. Trimming pared 3 bases from V and 1 base from J, leaving 13 bases between. CDR3 bases: TGTGCCAGCAGCGGCCTTAGCCCTATTAACTATGGCTACACCTTC. Its translation: CASSGLSPINYGYTF.

The J gene is TRBJ1-2, the V gene TRBV7-9; 7 positions match TRBD1. This CDR3 region has 15 residues. Per the germline V gene, CDR1 is SEHNR and CDR2 is FQNEAQ (reference sequence). J gave up 6 bases and V 4 bases, and 11 bases lay outside the gene matches. This CDR3 is CASSSDRVWVDGYTF. As DNA, the CDR3 is TGTGCCAGCAGCTCCGACAGGGTTTGGGTAGATGGCTACACCTTC.

The CDR3 coding sequence is TGTGCCAGCATGACGAACACCGGGGAGCTGTTTTTT. This encodes CASMTNTGELFF. V is TRBV12-3 or TRBV12-4 and J is TRBJ2-2, with unresolved D. CDR3 length: 12 residues. Trimming removed 7 bases from V and 0 bases from J, with 3 bases in between.

This clone has only a few counts. V gene TRBV2 combines with J gene TRBJ1-5; the D is unclear. With 0 bases removed from V and 5 bases from J, the gap between germline ends came to 8 bases. This CDR3 has 14 residues. Germline CDR1 is SNHLY and CDR2 is FYNNEI. The CDR3 sequence is CASSEAPTYQPQHF. The CDR3 nucleotides are TGTGCCAGCAGTGAAGCGCCCACATATCAGCCCCAGCATTTT.

The table lists this clone with a few counts. The J gene is TRBJ1-3, the V gene TRBV5-4; weak D call: TRBD1 (5 bases). The CDR3 is 15 amino acids. The germline V and J ends were trimmed by 3 bases and 2 bases, with 12 bases remaining between them. In germline, CDR1 is SGHNT, CDR2 YYREEE (reference sequence). CDR3 in DNA: TGTGCCAGCAGCTGGGGCGACGGAACTGGAAACACCATATATTTT. Translating gives CASSWGDGTGNTIYF.

The rearrangement uses TRBV30 and TRBJ1-6; the match to TRBD1 covers 7 bases. Unmatched junction bases numbered 3, after V lost 0 bases and J lost 7 bases. The CDR3 is 14 amino acids. Per germline, CDR1 GTSNPN and CDR2 SVGIG (reference sequence). CDR3 nucleotides: TGTGCCTGGAGTGTAGACAGGGTGAATTCACCCCTCCACTTT. It codes for CAWSVDRVNSPLHF.

V usage is TRBV5-1 and J usage is TRBJ2-7; 9 bases align to TRBD1. Germline V lookup: CDR1 SGHRS, CDR2 YFSETQ. The CDR3 is made up of 17 amino acids. Losses at the gene ends were 3 bases for V and 2 bases for J; bases not matched to a gene: 12. This chain's CDR3 is CASSSARRGQGTYEQYF. The DNA for the CDR3 is TGCGCCAGCAGCTCGGCGAGACGAGGACAGGGGACCTACGAGCAGTACTTC.

The V gene is TRBV6-5, the J gene TRBJ1-1; the D gene is possibly TRBD1 (5 bases). CDR1 is MNHEY, CDR2 SVGAGI, per germline. The V gene lost 7 bases and the J gene lost 0 bases, with 15 bases spanning the gap. The length of the CDR3 is 15 residues. The DNA for the CDR3 is TGTGCCAGCATAGGGGTAGCTCCTATGAACACTGAAGCTTTCTTT. This translates into CASIGVAPMNTEAFF.

The chain carries TRBV5-1 and TRBJ1-1; 9 bases agree with TRBD1. Germline V gene sequence: CDR1 SGHRS, CDR2 YFSETQ. CDR3 length equals 13 residues. V shed 4 bases, J shed 8 bases, and the junction held 6 bases outside the gene matches. The DNA of the CDR3 is TGCGCCAGCAGCCGGACAGGGGAGGGAGAAGCTTTCTTT. This encodes CASSRTGEGEAFF.

The gene calls are TRBV27 and TRBJ2-7; perhaps TRBD2 as D (5 bases). The CDR3 spans 15 residues. The germline gives CDR1 MNHEY, CDR2 SMNVEV (reference sequence). Trimming cost V 0 bases and J 5 bases, with 14 bases left between them. The CDR3 bases are TGTGCCAGCAGTTTATCCCCACAGAGGGTCCACGAGCAGTACTTC. Translated: CASSLSPQRVHEQYF.

This clone was seen once. The V gene is TRBV4-3, the J gene TRBJ2-5, with no clear D. CDR3 size: 16 residues. Germline CDR1 reads LGHNA; CDR2 reads YSLEER. The germline V and J ends were trimmed by 3 bases and 0 bases, with 14 bases remaining between them. CDR3 DNA: TGCGCCAGCAGCCATCTCCCTCGACCGTACCAAGAGACCCAGTACTTC. Translation: CASSHLPRPYQETQYF.

The V gene is TRBV27, the J gene TRBJ2-7; a possible D gene is TRBD1 (6 bases). Trimming cost V 3 bases and J 3 bases, with 15 bases left between them. The CDR3 runs 15 residues. CDR1 and CDR2 from the germline V gene are MNHEY and SMNVEV (reference sequence). CDR3 amino acids: CASSLSGTIFYEQYF. DNA of the CDR3: TGTGCCAGCAGTTTGTCAGGGACAATCTTCTACGAGCAGTACTTC.

This chain uses TRBV7-9 with TRBJ2-3; TRBD2 agrees at 12 bases. CDR1 and CDR2 from the germline V gene are SEHNR and FQNEAQ (reference sequence). The CDR3 contains 16 residues. The junction had 7 bases not matched to a gene; V was cut back by 3 bases and J by 6 bases. For the CDR3, the DNA is TGTGCCAGCAGCTTGTTCCTAGCGGGAGGGGGCGATACGCAGTATTTT. Translated, it gives CASSLFLAGGGDTQYF.